This T cell receptor beta chain was found in a study of cytomegalovirus exposure and HLA in healthy donors. Study overall: HLA-typed donors were the source of about 85 million unique TCRs, which an early data release held.

The germline V gene encodes CDR1 SGHVS and CDR2 FQNEAQ. The CDR3 contains 17 residues. The V gene end was trimmed by 4 bases and the J gene end by 1 base; junction bases not matched to a gene: 12. Study conclusions and caveats: Some TCR beta chains (roughly 150 of them) were listed as cytomegalovirus-associated. Exclusion as indistinguishable affected some V segments, including TRBV6-2 and TRBV6-3.

PCR used 60 Vbeta primers and 13 Jbeta primers. TCRdb's copy holds only in-frame clones and misses some; the assay was immunoSEQ multiplex PCR. This sample contains 100,000 to 150,000 clones. Details on this clone: Its antigen is still unknown.

Sequencing was performed on PBMCs. The chain joins TRBV7-8 to TRBJ2-7; 8 bases line up with TRBD1. The receptor's source is a man aged 35-49 years in good health and CMV-seronegative. CDR3 residues: CASSSIRTGPQSYEQYF. The CDR3 DNA follows: TGTGCCAGCAGCTCAATACGGACAGGGCCCCAATCCTACGAGCAGTACTTC. Based on the CDR3 plus reference TRBV7-8 and TRBJ2-7, the full variable domain is GAGVSQSPRYKVAKRGQDVALRCDPISGHVSLFWYQQALGQGPEFLTYFQNEAQLDKSGLPSDRFFAERPEGSVSTLKIQRTQQEDSAVYLCASSSIRTGPQSYEQYFGPGTRLTVT.